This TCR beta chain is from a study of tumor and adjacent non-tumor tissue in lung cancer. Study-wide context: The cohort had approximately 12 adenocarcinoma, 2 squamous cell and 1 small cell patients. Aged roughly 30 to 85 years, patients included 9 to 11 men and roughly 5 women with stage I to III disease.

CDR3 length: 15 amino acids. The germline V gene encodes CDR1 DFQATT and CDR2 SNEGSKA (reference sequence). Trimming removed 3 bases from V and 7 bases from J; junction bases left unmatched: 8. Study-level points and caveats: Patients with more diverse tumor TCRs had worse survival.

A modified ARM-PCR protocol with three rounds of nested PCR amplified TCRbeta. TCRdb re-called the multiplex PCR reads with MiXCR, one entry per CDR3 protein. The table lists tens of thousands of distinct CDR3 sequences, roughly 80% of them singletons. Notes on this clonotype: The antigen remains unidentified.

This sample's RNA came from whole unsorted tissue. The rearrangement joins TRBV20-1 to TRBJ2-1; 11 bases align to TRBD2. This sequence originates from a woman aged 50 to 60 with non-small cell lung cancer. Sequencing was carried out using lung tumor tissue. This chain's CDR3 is CSARATSGNANEQFF. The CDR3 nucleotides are TGCAGTGCTAGGGCGACTAGCGGGAATGCGAATGAGCAGTTCTTC.